This T cell receptor (beta chain) was sequenced during a study of control samples from healthy donors and cancer patients. V was clipped by 5 bases and J by 3 bases, with 11 bases between them. CDR3 size: 13 residues. CDR1 is GTSNPN and CDR2 is SVGIG in the germline V gene (reference sequence). This clone appeared a single time. Method: immunoSEQ multiplex PCR; TCRdb's copy keeps in-frame clones and lacks some. This repertoire shows 55,000 to 85,000 clones, 87% found once; its top ten account for under 3%. This chain uses TRBV30 with TRBJ2-1; the D gene could be TRBD1 or TRBD2 (5 bases each). The sequenced sample was PBMCs. The TCR originated in a woman aged 50 to 60 with head and neck cancer. CDR3 residues: CAWDPGSYNEQFF. CDR3 coding DNA: TGTGCCTGGGACCCAGGGAGCTACAATGAGCAGTTCTTC.